Following are 24 T cell receptor beta chains from one sample sequenced in a study of shared clonotypes between healthy human individuals. Data came from immunoSEQ multiplex PCR; TCRdb stores just in-frame clones and leaves some out. The sample lists under 1,900,000 clones, approximately 98.5% occurring once. What was sequenced was naive CD4+ T cells sorted from blood. Subset specified: CD45RA+ positively selected. The receptors were gathered from a young man in good health.

To note about this clone: This specimen includes other DNA sequences encoding the same CDR3. V usage is TRBV11-3 and J usage is TRBJ2-2, with D uncertain. CDR1 and CDR2 from the germline V gene are SGHNT and YENEEA. Trimming stripped 1 base from V and 0 bases from J, with 3 bases between. The CDR3 covers 14 residues. The CDR3: CASSLGANTGELFF. The CDR3 region has the DNA TGTGCCAGCAGCTTAGGAGCGAACACCGGGGAGCTGTTTTTT.

This chain uses TRBV29-1 with TRBJ2-5, with D perhaps assigned TRBD1 or TRBD2 (7 bases each). With 6 bases removed from V and 10 bases from J, the gap between germline ends came to 21 bases. CDR1 is SQVTM and CDR2 is ANQGSEA in the germline V gene. The CDR3 runs to 13 residues. The CDR3 DNA is TGCAGCGTAGGGACAGCACTAGCGAAGGGCCAGTACTTC. Its protein product is CSVGTALAKGQYF.

The DNA for the CDR3 is TGTGCCAGCAGCTTGGACATCTACTACGAGCAGTACTTC. This translates into CASSLDIYYEQYF. The chain has TRBV5-5 and TRBJ2-7; D unresolved. In germline, CDR1 is SGHKS, CDR2 YYEKEE (reference sequence). The length of the CDR3 is 13 residues. The V end was cut by 0 bases, the J end by 3 bases, with 7 bases between. The full variable domain, in which reference TRBV5-5 and TRBJ2-7 provide the parts outside the CDR3, is DAGVTQSPTHLIKTRGQQVTLRCSPISGHKSVSWYQQVLGQGPQFIFQYYEKEERGRGNFPDRFSARQFPNYSSELNVNALLLGDSALYLCASSLDIYYEQYFGPGTRLTVT.

The chain recombines TRBV7-2 with TRBJ1-2; no reliable D call. The CDR3 runs 13 residues. Germline assignment: CDR1 SGHTA and CDR2 FQGNSA. V was clipped by 2 bases and J by 4 bases, with 8 bases between them. CDR3 protein: CASSLRRIYGYTF. The CDR3 DNA reads TGTGCCAGCAGCTTAAGGCGGATCTATGGCTACACCTTC.

This sequence joins TRBV5-6 and TRBJ2-1; 15 bases are a match to TRBD2. The CDR3 loop spans 19 amino acids. CDR1 is SGHDT and CDR2 is YYEEEE in the germline V gene. The V segment lost 4 bases and the J segment 0 bases; nucleotides outside the gene matches: 8. The CDR3, as DNA: TGTGCCAGCAGCCAGGGACTAGCGGGAGGATGGAGCTCCTACAATGAGCAGTTCTTC. It codes for CASSQGLAGGWSSYNEQFF.

This chain uses TRBV11-2 with TRBJ1-1, with D tentatively TRBD1 (6 bases). The CDR3 runs 18 residues. Trimming removed 5 bases at V and 1 base at J, with 23 bases between. CDR1 SGHAT and CDR2 FQNNGV come from the germline V gene. CDR3 loop: CASSHMRGRSVKNTEAFF. The CDR3 bases are TGTGCCAGCAGCCATATGCGGGGGCGCTCCGTGAAGAACACTGAAGCTTTCTTT.

This chain joins TRBV11-2 and TRBJ2-1; 9 bases are shared with TRBD2. Unmatched junction bases numbered 16, after V lost 5 bases and J lost 2 bases. Germline V gene data show CDR1 as SGHAT and CDR2 as FQNNGV. The CDR3 spans 19 residues. The CDR3 region has the DNA TGTGCCAGCAGCGCGTACCCCTTGACTAGCGGATTTACCTACAATGAGCAGTTCTTC. Protein: CASSAYPLTSGFTYNEQFF.

This chain connects TRBV7-2 to TRBJ2-3; 9 bases map to TRBD1. Trimming took 5 bases from V and 9 from J; bases not matched to a gene: 6. The CDR3 is 13 amino acids. Germline V gene lookup returns CDR1 SGHTA and CDR2 FQGNSA. The CDR3: CASSNRDRATQYF. CDR3 DNA sequence: TGTGCCAGCAGCAACCGGGACAGGGCCACGCAGTATTTT.

This clone was recorded only once. V is TRBV10-3 and J is TRBJ2-7, with 8 bases identical to TRBD1. Unmatched junction bases numbered 9, after V lost 8 bases and J lost 0 bases. The CDR3 covers 15 residues. Germline CDR1 ENHRY, CDR2 SYGVKD. The DNA for the CDR3 is TGTGCCATCCAGCCTGGGACAGGCCGCTCCTACGAGCAGTACTTC. Amino acids: CAIQPGTGRSYEQYF.

This chain connects TRBV7-2 to TRBJ1-2; D unresolved. Looked up from germline, CDR1 is SGHTA and CDR2 is FQGNSA. The CDR3 is 15 residues long. V lost 1 base and J lost 11, with 20 bases in between. The CDR3 nucleotides read TGTGCCAGCAGCTTAGTAGTCCTTGAGGTCGCCGAGTACACCTTC. Protein sequence: CASSLVVLEVAEYTF.

The V and J genes are TRBV13 and TRBJ2-1; 8 bases map to TRBD1. J was trimmed by 7 bases and V by 5 bases; bases with no gene match: 16. CDR1 is PRHDT and CDR2 is FYEKMQ in the germline V gene (reference sequence). CDR3 length equals 17 residues. The CDR3 spells CASSPKTWTGISNEQFF. CDR3 DNA sequence: TGTGCCAGCAGCCCGAAGACCTGGACAGGGATATCGAATGAGCAGTTCTTC.

This clone was observed a single time. The chain has TRBV7-9 and TRBJ2-1; D not resolved. CDR1 is SEHNR and CDR2 is FQNEAQ in the germline V gene (reference sequence). The V gene lost 5 bases and the J gene lost 6 bases, with 17 bases spanning the gap. This CDR3 is 15 amino acids long. The CDR3: CASSPQLAMGNEQFF. CDR3 nucleotide sequence: TGTGCCAGCAGCCCCCAACTCGCAATGGGCAATGAGCAGTTCTTC.

This chain connects TRBV5-4 to TRBJ2-7; D not resolved. Per the germline V gene, CDR1 is SGHNT and CDR2 is YYREEE (reference sequence). V lost 0 bases to trimming and J lost 6 bases, with 13 bases between them. CDR3 length: 14 amino acids. The CDR3 region has the DNA TGTGCCAGCAGCTTGGAGGTTGGGGTGGCCGAGCAGTACTTC. It specifies CASSLEVGVAEQYF. The full variable domain, rest sourced from reference TRBV5-4 and TRBJ2-7, is ETGVTQSPTHLIKTRGQQVTLRCSSQSGHNTVSWYQQALGQGPQFIFQYYREEENGRGNFPPRFSGLQFPNYSSELNVNALELDDSALYLCASSLEVGVAEQYFGPGTRLTVT.

On this clone: A junction boundary mismatches the germline segment, possibly from a read error. The genes are TRBV7-7 and TRBJ2-7; a weak D match, TRBD1 (6 bases). Germline-derived CDR1 and CDR2 are SSHAT and FNYEAQ (reference sequence). The CDR3 covers 13 residues. Here the CDR3 reads CASSLGTNYEQYF. The CDR3 DNA follows: TGTGCTAGCAGCTTAGGGACAAACTACGAGCAGTACTTC.

The chain has TRBV28 and TRBJ2-7; D gene uncertain. The CDR3 is made up of 12 amino acids. With 5 bases removed from V and 0 bases from J, the gap between germline ends came to 5 bases. Germline CDR1 MDHEN, CDR2 SYDVKM. The CDR3 loop reads CASSRLSYEQYF. The CDR3 nucleotides are TGTGCCAGCAGTCGCCTCTCCTACGAGCAGTACTTC.

V gene TRBV10-3 combines with J gene TRBJ1-3; tentative D call: TRBD1 (5 bases). V was trimmed by 8 bases and J by 0 bases, leaving 11 bases between them. Germline V gives CDR1 ENHRY, CDR2 SYGVKD. This CDR3 is 14 amino acids long. The CDR3 region is CAIHGGPSGNTIYF. The CDR3 nucleotides are TGTGCCATCCACGGGGGACCCTCTGGAAACACCATATATTTT.

V and J are TRBV28 and TRBJ2-5, with D tentatively TRBD1 (6 bases). CDR1 is MDHEN, CDR2 SYDVKM, per germline. The CDR3 is 16 residues long. The V end was cut by 5 bases, the J end by 5 bases, with 21 bases between. The CDR3 loop is CASSLRARGLHETQYF. The DNA for the CDR3 is TGTGCCAGCAGTCTGCGGGCCAGGGGTTTACACGAGACCCAGTACTTC.

The CDR3 spells CASSPRPPAGGPTGELFF. CDR3 bases: TGTGCCAGCAGCCCCCGACCCCCGGCAGGGGGCCCCACCGGGGAGCTGTTTTTT. The chain recombines TRBV9 with TRBJ2-2; 8 nucleotides match TRBD1. The germline V gene encodes CDR1 SGDLS and CDR2 YYNGEE. With 4 bases clipped from V and 4 bases from J, the junction kept 15 bases outside the gene matches. The length of the CDR3 is 18 residues.

About this clone: Sequence at one end of the junction differs from germline and may be a read error. The chain employs TRBV7-7 and TRBJ2-7; D is uncertain. The CDR3 is 14 amino acids. The germline V gene encodes CDR1 SSHAT and CDR2 FNYEAQ (reference sequence). CDR3 protein: CASSLEVGPYEQYF. The DNA of the CDR3 is TGTGCTAGCAGCTTAGAGGTCGGGCCCTACGAGCAGTACTTC.

This rearrangement joins TRBV6-5 to TRBJ2-7; D might be TRBD1 (6 bases). CDR1 and CDR2 (germline): MNHEY, SVGAGI. V was clipped by 6 bases and J by 6 bases, with 15 bases between them. The CDR3 has 13 amino acids. CDR3 in amino acids: CASRRTADGEQYF. The DNA of the CDR3 is TGTGCCAGCAGGAGGACAGCGGACGGCGAGCAGTACTTC.

This chain connects TRBV6-1 to TRBJ1-5; TRBD1 matches 11 bases. This CDR3 spans 16 amino acids. Germline V CDR1 and CDR2: MNHNS, SASEGT. After removal of 4 bases from V and 8 bases from J, the junction contained 10 bases not matched to a gene. The CDR3 DNA sequence: TGTGCCAGCAGTGTCGAGGACAGGGGGCTCGGGGAGCCCCAGCATTTT. Translation: CASSVEDRGLGEPQHF.

The J gene is TRBJ1-3, the V gene TRBV6-1, with TRBD1 matching 9 bases. Unmatched junction bases numbered 8, after V lost 11 bases and J lost 0 bases. The CDR3 is 15 amino acids. The germline CDR1 and CDR2 sequences are MNHNS and SASEGT. The CDR3: CASSKTGGSGNTIYF. The CDR3 nucleotides read TGTGCCTCTTCAAAGACAGGGGGCTCTGGAAACACCATATATTTT.

The V call is TRBV5-4, the J call TRBJ2-6, with a possible D match to TRBD1 (6 bases). Between the trimmed V and J ends, which lost 0 bases and 2 bases, there was a span of 18 bases. This CDR3 contains 19 residues. Germline V lookup: CDR1 SGHNT, CDR2 YYREEE (reference sequence). The CDR3 DNA sequence: TGTGCCAGCAGCTTGGAGGCAGGGGAGAGTGATACTGGGGCCAACGTCCTGACTTTC. Protein: CASSLEAGESDTGANVLTF.

V gene TRBV11-2 combines with J gene TRBJ2-2, with TRBD2 matching over 7 bases. The CDR3 spans 14 residues. Germline trimming cut 3 bases from V and 6 bases from J; bases unmatched to any gene: 4. Germline lookup yields CDR1 SGHAT and CDR2 FQNNGV. CDR3 sequence: CASSLGLHSGELFF. DNA for the CDR3: TGTGCCAGCAGCTTGGGACTACACTCCGGGGAGCTGTTTTTT.